This entry features one TCR beta chain sequence. The table lists this clone with a count of one. No cognate antigen has been identified for it. Base quality data are lacking; no much larger clone is found one base away. Sample time point, as interpreted from the label and publication: baseline before first vaccination. Vaccinee samples were obtained from the UK trials COV001 and COV002, which included a single-blind randomized controlled phase 2/3 trial of AZD1222 (ChAdOx1 nCoV-19) in healthy adults. For TCRbeta chain sequencing, PBMC samples from trial participants were taken at day 0 and at day 28 after the second dose. V and J are truncated by 1 base and 5 bases respectively, leaving an intervening sequence of 6 bases. Per the germline V gene, MNHNS is the CDR1 and SASEGT is the CDR2. From the cysteine up to the phenylalanine, the CDR3 has a length of 13 residues. Solely the CDR3 DNA is kept, with 39 bases framed from the first base.

The CDR3 regions of human TCRbeta chains were analyzed by immunosequencing. In the paper's pipeline: TCRs in the repertoires were matched against a reference library of SARS-CoV-2-specific TCRs that had been generated with the MIRA antigen-specificity platform. Breadth meant the fraction of unique TCRs that were SARS-CoV-2-associated, whereas depth meant the fraction of total T cells that were SARS-CoV-2-associated. Using the MIRA data, each spike-specific TCR was mapped to the spike region that the TCR reacts to and placed in a CD4 or CD8 class. Log10-transformed breadth and depth values were compared by one-way ANOVA with Sidak's multiple comparisons tests. Here the immuneACCESS table is served through TCRdb, limited to in-frame sequences with V and J called. Missing clones are a known gap in these copies; in checked studies unresolved V genes cover under half, and the rest lacks a known reason. V, J and clone size are those of that table, while D and trimming were read from the DNA. Within this sample are about 190,000 clones, with around 90% of them counted one time only. Approximately 0.98% of the sample rests with the top ten.

This specimen comes from a study of T cell responses to AZD1222 COVID-19 vaccine (dated by TCRdb to about 2021). Regarding the study in general: Because spike-specific TCR depth and breadth did not differ between the two schedules, AZD1222 recipients who got a second dose at roughly 4 weeks were pooled with those who got a second dose at roughly 12 weeks. A total of under 250 trial participants underwent TCR sequencing, of whom some 200 had received two doses of AZD1222 and about 25 had received two doses of the MenACWY control vaccine. Enrollment into the trials was organized by age into subgroups of 18-55, 56-69 and 70-plus years, and those subgroups contained roughly 160, 29 and 62 TCR-sequenced participants, respectively. Broader findings and caveats from the paper: In the small 56-69-year group, the increase in depth fell short of significance, most likely because of low power. Only five to seven AZD1222 recipients were SARS-CoV-2 seropositive at baseline, limiting conclusions about previously exposed vaccinees. After two AZD1222 doses, spike-specific TCR breadth and depth were significantly higher than at day 0 and than in MenACWY recipients. Participants were mostly white British and included more females than males, and it was suggested by the authors that clonal diversity may have been underestimated. CD4 TCRs associated with the vaccine covered the entire spike protein, and the dominant responses were in regions 160-218 and 743-854. Because no day 14 peak-response samples were available, repertoires were characterized only after the peak T cell response. Reportedly, almost half of the unique spike-specific TCRs recognized epitopes lying outside the regions that are mutated in the B.1.351 and B.1.1.7 variants.

The sample consisted of peripheral blood, taken on day 0 of AZD1222 vaccination. The chain employs TRBV6-1 and TRBJ1-5; too little of a D gene remains to name it. The receptor comes from an adult in good health. The bases read TGTGCCAGCAGTGAAGGAGAGGATCAGCCCCAGCATTTT. The resulting protein is CASSEGEDQPQHF.